The rows below give T cell receptor beta chains drawn from one sample of a study of human T cells and chemical hapten exposure. TCRdb reanalysed the RACE reads using MiXCR and keeps one entry per CDR3 protein. The sample holds about 80,000 distinct CDR3 sequences, 8.5% to 9.5% seen once. Material for sequencing was whole blood. These receptors all stem from a female donor in good health. Some clones in this sample may be carry-over from other donors' samples. Both conserved end residues are part of each CDR3. A D gene is named only where the DNA matches it firmly. Some rows have no size entry. The others give once, few or many, or a class for an expanded clone.

.,TRBJ1-6,many,TRBV6-5,TGTGCCAGCAGTTCTGGGACCAAGGGTTCACCCCTCCACTTT,CASSSGTKGSPLHF
.,TRBJ1-2,few,TRBV2,TGTGCCAGCAGTGAAGACTTCCTTAGAAAGGAAAACTATGGCTACACCTTC,CASSEDFLRKENYGYTF
.,TRBJ1-4,.,TRBV2,TGTGCCAGCAGTGCGATCGGTGAAAAACTGTTTTTT,CASSAIGEKLFF
.,TRBJ2-6,.,TRBV3-1,TGTGCCAGCAGCTCTGGACAGCACTCTGGGGCCAACGTCCTGACTTTC,CASSSGQHSGANVLTF
.,TRBJ1-4,many,TRBV27,TGTGCCAGCAGTTTACGAGGGCCTTATGAAAAACTGTTTTTT,CASSLRGPYEKLFF
TRBD2,TRBJ2-1,.,TRBV27,TGTGCCAGCAGTTCGAGACTAGCGTACAATGAGCAGTTCTTC,CASSSRLAYNEQFF
.,TRBJ1-1,.,TRBV12-3/TRBV12-4,TGTGCCAGCAGTTTTTATGGGGTTGAAGCTTTCTTT,CASSFYGVEAFF
.,TRBJ1-1,.,TRBV7-2,TGTGCCAGCAGCTTAGATTATCAGGGTGGGGAATATAACACTGAAGCTTTCTTT,CASSLDYQGGEYNTEAFF
.,TRBJ2-1,many,TRBV7-9,TGTGCCAGCAGCCTAGTATCGGGGTACAATGAGCAGTTCTTC,CASSLVSGYNEQFF
TRBD2,TRBJ2-7,.,TRBV28,TGTGCCAGCAGCCCACTAGCGGGGGGGCCCTACGAGCAGTACTTC,CASSPLAGGPYEQYF
.,TRBJ2-3,many,TRBV7-2,TGTGCCAGCAGCTTAGCGCGGATAAGCACAGATACGCAGTATTTT,CASSLARISTDTQYF
.,TRBJ2-7,few,TRBV27,TGTGCCAGCAGTTTAATCTCTGGGAGCTACGAGCAGTACTTC,CASSLISGSYEQYF
.,TRBJ2-2,many,TRBV4-3,TGCGCCAGCAGCCCTGCTCGGGTCACCGGGGAGCTGTTTTTT,CASSPARVTGELFF
TRBD1,TRBJ2-3,few,TRBV11-2,TGTGCCAGCAGGGACAGGGGACGAAGCACAGATACGCAGTATTTT,CASRDRGRSTDTQYF
.,TRBJ1-4,.,TRBV7-9,TGTGCCAGCAGCTTAGCTGGCGGAATGAATGAAAAACTGTTTTTT,CASSLAGGMNEKLFF
.,TRBJ1-5,few,TRBV6-2/TRBV6-3,TGTGCCAGCAGTTACTCGACTTTGATCCCCCAACAGGGTTTTTTTACCCAGCATTTT,CASSYSTLIPQQGFFTQHF
TRBD2,TRBJ2-3,.,TRBV24-1,TGTGCCACCAGCAATAGGGCTAGCGGGGGGCTAGATACGCAGTATTTT,CATSNRASGGLDTQYF
.,TRBJ2-5,few,TRBV6-2/TRBV6-3,TGTGCCAGCAGTTACCTTACTATGGAGGAGACCCAGTACTTC,CASSYLTMEETQYF
.,TRBJ1-5,many,TRBV20-1,TGCAGTGCACGCCGGAGGAATAGCAATCAGCCCCAGCATTTT,CSARRRNSNQPQHF
.,TRBJ1-5,many,TRBV27,TGTGCCAGCAGTTTACTAGGAGGGGGTGGTCAGCCCCAGCATTTT,CASSLLGGGGQPQHF
.,TRBJ1-3,many,TRBV28,TGTGCCAGCAGTTTCCGCACATCTGGAAACACCATATATTTT,CASSFRTSGNTIYF
.,TRBJ1-2,many,TRBV3-1,TGTGCCAGCGGGACGGGGCCTAATGGCTACACCTTC,CASGTGPNGYTF
.,TRBJ1-5,many,TRBV15,TGTGCCACCAGTTTGAGACAGGCGGGGGTTGGCCAGCCCCAGCATTTT,CATSLRQAGVGQPQHF
TRBD1,TRBJ2-5,.,TRBV30,TGTGCCCTCGACAGGGATTTACAAGAGACCCAGTACTTC,CALDRDLQETQYF
.,TRBJ2-7,many,TRBV25-1,TGTGCCAGCAGTGAATATGGGGGTGGGGCCCCCTACGAGCAGTACTTC,CASSEYGGGAPYEQYF
.,TRBJ1-1,few,TRBV18,TGTGCCAGCTCACCGGTGGTAAACACTGAAGCTTTCTTT,CASSPVVNTEAFF
.,TRBJ2-7,.,TRBV7-9,TGTGCCAGCGGTCCGATGACCTACGAGCAGTACTTC,CASGPMTYEQYF
.,TRBJ1-4,few,TRBV7-2,TGTGCCAGCAGCCCGCGGAGAGGGGAATATGAAAAACTGTTTTTT,CASSPRRGEYEKLFF
TRBD1,TRBJ1-1,.,TRBV7-9,TGTGCCAGCAGCCTAGGGGGACAGTGGGGGCTAAACACTGAAGCTTTCTTT,CASSLGGQWGLNTEAFF
.,TRBJ1-3,few,TRBV4-2,TGTGCCAGCAGCCAATACCTTCACTCTGGAAACACCATATATTTT,CASSQYLHSGNTIYF
.,TRBJ1-1,.,TRBV5-1,TGCGCCAGCAGCTTGGCAGGGACCACTGAAGTTTTCTTT,CASSLAGTTEVFF
TRBD1,TRBJ2-7,.,TRBV18,TGTGCCAGCTCAACGACAGGGGGCAACGAGCAGTACTTC,CASSTTGGNEQYF
.,TRBJ1-1,many,TRBV28,TGTGCCACCATTCCGCCGGGCCTTGGGGCTTTCTTT,CATIPPGLGAFF
.,TRBJ1-5,.,TRBV12-3/TRBV12-4,TGTGCCAGCAGTCCCACGTACTACCAGCCCCAGCATTTT,CASSPTYYQPQHF
.,TRBJ1-5,.,TRBV6-5,TGTGCCAGCAGTTACTCGACTCGCCAGCCCCAGCATTTT,CASSYSTRQPQHF
TRBD1,TRBJ1-4,many,TRBV28,TGTGCCAGCAGTTTAAGGGACAGATATAATGAAAAACTGTTTTTT,CASSLRDRYNEKLFF
TRBD1,TRBJ2-1,.,TRBV5-4,TGTGCCAGCAGCTTGCGTGGGACAGGGCTACGGCAGTTCTTC,CASSLRGTGLRQFF
TRBD1,TRBJ2-3,many,TRBV10-3,TGTGCCATCAACCCGGGACAGGGGACAGATACGCAGTATTTT,CAINPGQGTDTQYF
TRBD1,TRBJ1-1,few,TRBV7-8,TGTGCCAGCAGCTTTTCACTCGGACAGGAGAACACTGAAGCTTTCTTT,CASSFSLGQENTEAFF
TRBD1,TRBJ2-3,.,TRBV29-1,TGCAGCGTTTCGGACAGGGTGAGCACAGATACGCAGTATTTT,CSVSDRVSTDTQYF
.,TRBJ2-7,many,TRBV7-2,TGTGCCAGCAGCTTAGGGGAAGGGGTACACGAGCAGTACTTC,CASSLGEGVHEQYF
.,TRBJ1-4,many,TRBV5-1,TGCGCCAGCAGCCTGTGGCCCCGTGAGGCGACTAATGAAAAACTGTTTTTT,CASSLWPREATNEKLFF
.,TRBJ2-3,many,TRBV27,TGTGCCCTCCCGGTTGCCGGGTGGTTCACAGATACGCAGTATTTT,CALPVAGWFTDTQYF
TRBD2,TRBJ2-2,.,TRBV12-3/TRBV12-4,TGTGCCAGCAACCTAGCGGGTGCCAACACCGGGGAGCTGTTTTTT,CASNLAGANTGELFF
TRBD1,TRBJ1-4,many,TRBV6-5,TGTGCCAGCAGTCCACTGGACAGGAACGAAAAACTGTTTTTT,CASSPLDRNEKLFF
TRBD1,TRBJ1-5,many,TRBV6-6,TGTGCCAGCAGTCGAAGGGGACAGGAATATAACCAGCCCCAGCATTTT,CASSRRGQEYNQPQHF
.,TRBJ1-5,.,TRBV12-3/TRBV12-4,TGTGCCAGCAGTTCCTCTCGAGGCGGGGTAGGACAGCTCCAGCATTTT,CASSSSRGGVGQLQHF
.,TRBJ2-7,.,TRBV3-1,TGTGCCAGCAGCCAACTTGGGTCTGCCTACGAGCAGTACTTC,CASSQLGSAYEQYF
TRBD1,TRBJ1-5,few,TRBV18,TGTGCCAGCTCACAAGGACAGGGGGTGGGTCAGCCCCAGCATTTT,CASSQGQGVGQPQHF
TRBD1,TRBJ1-2,few,TRBV7-2,TGTGCCAGCAGCTTCGACAGGGGCCGGAACTATGGCTACACCTTC,CASSFDRGRNYGYTF